This entry concerns a single T cell receptor (beta chain). The sample has other DNA sequences that encode this CDR3 too. The sample is drawn from a study of shared clonotypes between healthy human individuals. Trimming cost V 4 bases and J 3 bases; bases outside gene matches: 2. CDR3 length: 14 amino acids. Germline CDR1 reads SEHNR; CDR2 reads FQNEAQ (reference sequence). TCRdb's table, derived via immunoSEQ multiplex PCR, lists solely in-frame clones and lacks some. The sample consists of roughly 850,000 clones, about 97% of them appearing once. Terminally differentiated effector memory CD45RA+ cells were excluded by CCR7 positive selection of CD45RO-negative cells.

This chain joins TRBV7-9 and TRBJ2-7, with TRBD2 matching over 11 bases. Specimen: naive CD8+ T cells sorted from blood. The sequence was obtained from a man aged 25-45 years in good health. CDR3 protein: CASSSGLAVYEQYF. DNA for the CDR3: TGTGCCAGCAGCTCGGGACTAGCGGTCTACGAGCAGTACTTC.